Listed here are 23 T cell receptor beta chains from one sample, sequenced in a study of T cell responses to AZD1222 COVID-19 vaccine. TCRdb's copy holds only in-frame clones and misses some; the assay was immunoSEQ multiplex PCR. The data show roughly 120,000 clones, 88% seen once. The sequenced sample was peripheral blood, obtained on day 0 of AZD1222 vaccination. These receptors originate from an adult in good health.

This rearrangement joins TRBV19 to TRBJ1-5, with TRBD1 as a possible D gene (5 bases). Germline values: CDR1 LNHDA, CDR2 SQIVND (reference sequence). The V gene lost 3 bases and the J gene lost 7 bases, with 16 bases spanning the gap. CDR3 length equals 15 residues. The CDR3, as DNA: TGTGCCAGTAGTATGCCGGGACGTGCAAGCCAGCCCCAGCATTTT. Its translation is CASSMPGRASQPQHF.

CDR3 nucleotides: TGTGCCAGCGGCAGACAGGGATTGGGCAATCAGCCCCAGCATTTT. It translates to CASGRQGLGNQPQHF. V gene TRBV19 combines with J gene TRBJ1-5; 7 nucleotides line up with TRBD1. The CDR3 covers 15 residues. Germline V gives CDR1 LNHDA, CDR2 SQIVND (reference sequence). Trimming cost V 9 bases and J 2 bases; bases outside gene matches: 10.

The gene calls are TRBV6-6 and TRBJ1-5, with no clear D. The CDR3 spans 13 residues. Germline V CDR1 and CDR2: MNHNY, SVGAGI (reference sequence). Trimming cost V 4 bases and J 5 bases, with 9 bases left between them. The CDR3 DNA follows: TGTGCCAGCAGTTCCTGGAAGGATCAGCCCCAGCATTTT. Its translation is CASSSWKDQPQHF.

The chain carries TRBV10-3 and TRBJ2-5, with D uncertain. Germline loops: CDR1 ENHRY, CDR2 SYGVKD. Trimming left V 4 bases short and J 5 bases short, with 11 bases between. This CDR3 is 13 amino acids long. The CDR3 sequence: CAISGGSEETQYF. The CDR3 DNA reads as TGTGCCATCAGTGGTGGAAGTGAGGAGACCCAGTACTTC.

The rearrangement uses TRBV6-5 and TRBJ2-5; tentative D call: TRBD1 (6 bases). V gave up 0 bases and J gave up 4 bases, with 12 bases separating them. Germline V CDR1 and CDR2: MNHEY, SVGAGI. The CDR3 sequence is 15 residues long. The CDR3: CASSYSAGVRETQYF. Written as DNA, the CDR3 is TGTGCCAGCAGTTACTCGGCAGGGGTACGAGAGACCCAGTACTTC.

The chain joins TRBV6-2 or TRBV6-3 to TRBJ1-5; TRBD1 might be the D (5 bases). This CDR3 comprises 15 residues. The V gene lost 6 bases and the J gene lost 0 bases, with 12 bases spanning the gap. Germline V gene sequence: CDR1 MNHEY, CDR2 SVGEGT. The CDR3 nucleotides read TGTGCCAGCAGCGTCAACGGGGGTAGCAATCAGCCCCAGCATTTT. Translating it yields CASSVNGGSNQPQHF.

There are a few counts of this clone. This chain uses TRBV7-9 with TRBJ1-2; TRBD1 matches 9 bases. Germline CDR1 is SEHNR and CDR2 is FQNEAQ (reference sequence). Trimming at V came to 5 bases and at J to 4 bases, leaving 8 bases not matched to a gene. The CDR3 has 15 amino acids. This chain's CDR3 is CASSRSGTGSYGYTF. In DNA form, the CDR3 reads TGTGCCAGCAGCCGATCCGGGACAGGGAGCTATGGCTACACCTTC.

V usage is TRBV3-1 (or the pseudogene TRBV3-2) and J usage is TRBJ1-5; D not resolved. This CDR3 is 14 amino acids long. V lost 1 base, J lost 4 bases, and 8 bases lay in between. CDR1 LGHDT and CDR2 YNNKEL come from the germline V gene (reference sequence). The CDR3 reads CASSQAGRNQPQHF. CDR3 sequence (DNA): TGTGCCAGCAGCCAAGCTGGCAGGAATCAGCCCCAGCATTTT.

The chain uses TRBV19 and TRBJ1-3, with 7 bases fitting TRBD1. In germline, CDR1 is LNHDA, CDR2 SQIVND (reference sequence). The J segment lost 3 bases and the V segment lost 7 bases, leaving 12 bases of the junction unmatched. The CDR3 extends over 16 amino acids. The CDR3 protein is CASTQTGFGGGNTIYF. In nucleotides, the CDR3 is TGTGCCAGTACTCAGACAGGGTTTGGAGGTGGAAACACCATATATTTT.

The chain uses TRBV5-4 and TRBJ1-2, with 9 bases aligning to TRBD1. With V trimmed by 4 bases and J by 6 bases, 13 bases remained unmatched. CDR3 length: 16 amino acids. From germline, CDR1 is SGHNT and CDR2 YYREEE (reference sequence). The CDR3 region is CASSLGTGQSLNGYTF. The CDR3 DNA is TGTGCCAGCAGCCTAGGGACAGGGCAAAGCTTGAATGGCTACACCTTC.

This chain connects TRBV18 to TRBJ2-3, with D uncertain. Trimming took 5 bases from V and 0 from J, leaving 6 bases between them. The CDR3 has 13 residues. Per the germline V gene, CDR1 is KGHSH and CDR2 is LQKENI. CDR3 DNA sequence: TGTGCCAGCTCAGCAACTAGCACAGATACGCAGTATTTT. This translates into CASSATSTDTQYF.

This clone has a single count. The chain links TRBV12-3 or TRBV12-4 to TRBJ1-1; D call uncertain. There are 12 residues in the CDR3. V lost 5 bases and J 10 bases, leaving 14 bases between the germline ends. CDR3 amino acids: CASSIRGLGAFF. The DNA of the CDR3 is TGTGCCAGCAGTATTCGAGGGTTAGGAGCTTTCTTT.

V gene TRBV4-3 combines with J gene TRBJ1-4; 11 bases are shared with TRBD1. CDR3 length: 16 residues. The germline V gene has CDR1 LGHNA and CDR2 YSLEER. V dropped 4 bases and J dropped 8; count of bases not matched to a gene: 9. The CDR3 DNA sequence: TGCGCCAGCAGCCCAACCGGACAGGGGGCTGGGGAAAAACTGTTTTTT. Protein product: CASSPTGQGAGEKLFF.

This clone appeared a few times. The chain joins TRBV2 to TRBJ1-2; 9 nucleotides match TRBD1. The CDR3 totals 13 residues. The trim removed 6 bases at V and 6 bases at J, leaving 5 bases unmatched. CDR1 and CDR2 from the germline V gene are SNHLY and FYNNEI. CDR3 sequence (DNA): TGTGCCAGCAGGGGGGACAGGGACCATGGCTACACCTTC. Its protein is CASRGDRDHGYTF.

The rearrangement links TRBV12-3 or TRBV12-4 to TRBJ2-5; no firm D call. Trimming stripped 6 bases from V and 3 bases from J, with 5 bases between. This CDR3 region has 11 residues. The CDR3 sequence is CASSPEETQYF. In nucleotides, the CDR3 is TGTGCCAGCAGCCCCGAAGAGACCCAGTACTTC.

CDR3 loop: CASSVELRAVQETQYF. The CDR3 nucleotides are TGTGCCAGCAGCGTAGAATTGAGGGCGGTACAAGAGACCCAGTACTTC. The chain links TRBV9 to TRBJ2-5, with D perhaps TRBD2 (5 bases). CDR1 is SGDLS, CDR2 YYNGEE, per germline. CDR3 length: 16 amino acids. V lost 0 bases and J lost 2, with 14 bases in between.

The chain employs TRBV27 and TRBJ1-3; TRBD1 matches at 8 bases. Per germline, CDR1 MNHEY and CDR2 SMNVEV (reference sequence). Losses at the gene ends were 2 bases for V and 5 bases for J; bases not matched to a gene: 2. The CDR3 covers 14 residues. CDR3 loop: CASSLRRGRNTIYF. The CDR3 DNA reads as TGTGCCAGCAGTTTACGCAGGGGGCGAAACACCATATATTTT.

The gene calls are TRBV7-2 and TRBJ1-3; the D is unclear. Trimming removed 1 base from V and 0 bases from J, with 7 bases in between. This CDR3 comprises 15 residues. CDR1 and CDR2 (germline): SGHTA, FQGNSA. The CDR3 coding sequence is TGTGCCAGCAGCTTAGAGGCAAGCTCTGGAAACACCATATATTTT. Translating it yields CASSLEASSGNTIYF.

The chain links TRBV2 to TRBJ2-7; the D call may be TRBD1 or TRBD2 (5 bases each). CDR1 and CDR2 from the germline V gene are SNHLY and FYNNEI. This CDR3 has 11 amino acids. V lost 6 bases and J lost 2, with 5 bases in between. In DNA, the CDR3 is TGTGCCAGCAGGGGGGCCTACGAGCAGTACTTC. Translated, it gives CASRGAYEQYF.

This sequence joins TRBV7-2 and TRBJ1-1; maybe TRBD1 (5 bases). The germline CDR1 and CDR2 sequences are SGHTA and FQGNSA. With 5 bases removed from V and 6 bases from J, the gap between germline ends came to 16 bases. The CDR3 sequence is 14 residues long. The CDR3 loop is CASSLAVGLAEAFF. For the CDR3, the DNA is TGTGCCAGCAGCCTGGCGGTGGGGCTCGCTGAAGCTTTCTTT.

The V call is TRBV4-3, the J call TRBJ2-2; D might be TRBD2 (6 bases). Germline loops: CDR1 LGHNA, CDR2 YSLEER. The CDR3 consists of 15 residues. V lost 1 base and J 3 bases, leaving 9 bases between the germline ends. In DNA form, the CDR3 reads TGCGCCAGCAGCCAAGTGGAGGGGTACACCGGGGAGCTGTTTTTT. Its translation is CASSQVEGYTGELFF.

V usage is TRBV12-3 or TRBV12-4 and J usage is TRBJ1-6; 7 positions match TRBD1. Trimming cost V 6 bases and J 14 bases; bases outside gene matches: 10. The CDR3 has 13 residues. The CDR3 here is CASRPSGGVALHF. CDR3 in DNA: TGTGCCAGCAGACCCTCAGGGGGTGTAGCCCTCCACTTT.

The chain carries TRBV4-1 and TRBJ2-1; 11 positions match TRBD2. From germline, CDR1 is MGHRA and CDR2 YSYEKL. V lost 1 base and J lost 3; bases outside the gene matches: 2. The CDR3 consists of 16 residues. DNA of the CDR3: TGCGCCAGCAGCCAAGGCGGGACTAGCGGCTACAATGAGCAGTTCTTC. Its protein is CASSQGGTSGYNEQFF.